This TCR beta chain was recorded in a study of Graves' ophthalmopathy and Graves' hyperthyroidism (dated by TCRdb to about 2018). Regarding the study in general: Peripheral blood samples were taken at the time of initial diagnosis, before any treatment was given. To explore V-J signatures that distinguish ophthalmopathy from hyperthyroidism, a discovery set of more than 90 patients was enrolled, made up of 40 to 45 with ophthalmopathy and 57 with stable hyperthyroidism. An independent validation cohort comprised some 19 hyperthyroidism patients and over 15 patients who later progressed from hyperthyroidism to ophthalmopathy. In a handful of hyperthyroidism patients, the T-cell repertoire of thyroid tissue was compared with the T-cell repertoire of blood. To tell Graves' ophthalmopathy apart from Graves' hyperthyroidism, and to predict which patients would progress to ophthalmopathy, the study relied on TCR beta repertoire signatures. Following sampling, methimazole starting at 30 mg daily was administered to hyperthyroidism patients, and high-dose intravenous methylprednisolone was administered to ophthalmopathy patients. In total, 135 blood samples were TCR-sequenced: approximately 42 ophthalmopathy, around 75 hyperthyroidism and about 17 hyperthyroidism-to-ophthalmopathy patients.

Ophthalmopathy patients had moderately to severely active disease, Clinical Activity Score of at least 3, NOSPECS grade of at least 4, and disease duration under 3 months. Anyone with other autoimmune diseases, uncontrolled infections, pregnancy or lactation was excluded from the study. Diagnosis was based on clinical symptoms, serum thyroxine, TRAb, thyroid ultrasound and orbital computed tomography. Using Ficoll-Paque density gradient centrifugation, PBMCs were isolated from roughly 9.2 ml of fresh peripheral blood. Trizol reagent was used to extract the total RNA, and its quality was then checked on an Agilent 2100 Bioanalyzer. TCR beta CDR3 regions were amplified from RNA transcripts for repertoire sequencing. HTBI primers and the Qiagen OneStep RT-PCR kit were used in a first-round RT-PCR, which was followed by a second-round multiplex PCR, size selection and purification. The libraries underwent paired-end sequencing with 100 bp reads on an Illumina HiSeq2000. In the authors' own workflow: SOAPnuke was used to process the reads, throwing out any read that had adapters, had uncalled bases, had a mean Phred below 15, or lacked an exact constant-primer or identifier match. COPE v1.2.5 was used to merge the high-quality paired reads. Each unique nucleotide sequence was treated as a clonotype, and MiTCR v1.1 was used to align the clonotypes to the IMGT TRB V, D and J references. Only V-J combinations with frequency above 0.0001 were analysed, covering 98% to 99.2% of repertoires. For each V-J combination, a TCR clonal expansion and chaos score was defined as the ratio of F50 clonal expansion to chaos observed in the TCRdist matrix. Welch's t-statistics and random forest were used to reduce the features to 10 to 15 V-J combinations, which were then used as input to a naive Bayes classifier. The similarity between thyroid and blood repertoires was quantified using the Morisita-Horn index. TCRdb cleaned the public reads at Q25 with fastp, built clones with MiXCR and kept in-frame beta chains. Entries are consolidated by CDR3 protein sequence, retaining the most common genes and DNA. The V and J calls and clone size are TCRdb's, not the authors'. The sample profile shows roughly 300,000 distinct CDR3 sequences; 17% of them were found once. The leading ten clones occupy 9% to 15% of the sample.

This clonotype was picked up many times. No cognate antigen has been identified for it. No base-level quality is on record; no much larger clone is a single base apart. What the authors observed across the whole study: In cross-validation, the 13-signature model distinguished ophthalmopathy from stable hyperthyroidism with approximately 88% sensitivity and about 84% specificity, and in the test set the corresponding values were approximately 80% and 68%. Most of the expanded thyroid clonotypes with a frequency above 0.001 were also detected in blood, and it was suggested that the thyroid immune response may be reflected by blood repertoires. In validation, the model predicted ophthalmopathy progression with 55% to 71% sensitivity and roughly 78% specificity; about a dozen predicted patients were CT-confirmed with GO in a median of 6.5 months. No statistical method was used to predetermine the sample size, and group allocation was not hidden from the investigators.

V lost 6 bases and J lost 4 bases, and the count of bases not matched to a germline gene is 9. The CDR3 covers 15 residues, taking in both the cysteine and the phenylalanine. Left in the record is the CDR3 DNA by itself, 45 bases read in frame from the first base. CDR1 and CDR2 are read off the germline V gene as MNHEY and SVGAGI. The sequencing input was peripheral blood. This TCR derives from an adult man with Graves' ophthalmopathy. The chain links TRBV6-5 with TRBJ2-7; TRBD1 matches 10 bases in the middle. The CDR3: CASRPTGTGAYEQYF. The nucleotide sequence is TGTGCCAGCAGGCCAACCGGGACAGGGGCGTACGAGCAGTACTTC.